This T cell receptor (beta chain) stems from a study of blood T cells in healthy people across ages. General observations from the study: Expanded clonotype shifts may have been confounded, as the donors had an unknown CMV status. Measured against age, TCR beta diversity per million T cells decreased in a roughly linear manner.

This clonotype appeared a few times. The antigen remains unidentified. Isolation recovered at least 6.5 million PBMCs from every sample. Germline V gene data show CDR1 as PRHDT and CDR2 as FYEKMQ (reference sequence). This CDR3 contains 13 residues. Trimming took 5 bases from V and 6 from J, leaving 10 bases between them. Together with a sample-barcoded 5' primer, a J-beta primer mix was included in a second PCR lasting about 6 to 12 cycles. MiXCR, run by TCRdb on the 5' RACE reads, gives a single entry per CDR3 protein. The table lists about 590,000 distinct CDR3 sequences, about 30% of them singletons.

The source is a woman of 80 years or more in good health. V and J are TRBV13 and TRBJ2-2; D may be TRBD2 (5 bases). Sequenced sample: blood. The CDR3 nucleotides are TGTGCCAGCAGCCGGGGAGTCCCCGGGGAGCTGTTTTTT. This sequence encodes CASSRGVPGELFF. The full variable domain, in which reference TRBV13 and TRBJ2-2 provide the parts outside the CDR3, is AAGVIQSPRHLIKEKRETATLKCYPIPRHDTVYWYQQGPGQDPQFLISFYEKMQSDKGSIPDRFSAQQFSDYHSELNMSSLELGDSALYFCASSRGVPGELFFGEGSRLTVL.